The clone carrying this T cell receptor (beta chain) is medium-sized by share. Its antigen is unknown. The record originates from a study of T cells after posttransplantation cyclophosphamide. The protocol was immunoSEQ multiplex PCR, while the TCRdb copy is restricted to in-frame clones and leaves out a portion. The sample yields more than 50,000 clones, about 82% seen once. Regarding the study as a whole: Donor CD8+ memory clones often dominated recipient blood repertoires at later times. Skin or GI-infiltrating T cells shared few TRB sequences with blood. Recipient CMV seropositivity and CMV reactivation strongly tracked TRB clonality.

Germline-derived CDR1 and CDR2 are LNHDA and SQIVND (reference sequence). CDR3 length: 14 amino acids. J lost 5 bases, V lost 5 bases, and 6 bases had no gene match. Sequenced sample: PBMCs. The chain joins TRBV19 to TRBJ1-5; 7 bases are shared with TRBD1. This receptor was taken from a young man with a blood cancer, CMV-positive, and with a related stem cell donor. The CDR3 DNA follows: TGTGCCAGTAGTGGAAGGACAGGCCATCAGCCCCAGCATTTT. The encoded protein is CASSGRTGHQPQHF.